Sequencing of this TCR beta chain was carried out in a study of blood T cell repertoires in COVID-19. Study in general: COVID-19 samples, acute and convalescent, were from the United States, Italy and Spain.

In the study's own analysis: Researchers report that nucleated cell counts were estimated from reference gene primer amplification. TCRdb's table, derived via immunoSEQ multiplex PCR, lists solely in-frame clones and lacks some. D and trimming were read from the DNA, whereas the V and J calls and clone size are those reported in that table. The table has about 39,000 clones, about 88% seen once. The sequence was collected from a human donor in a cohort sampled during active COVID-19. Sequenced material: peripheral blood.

In DNA, the CDR3 is TGTGCCAGCAGTTCCAGGGGGACCCAGTACTTC. Translated, it gives CASSSRGTQYF. This chain links TRBV6-5 with TRBJ2-5; a possible D gene is TRBD1 (6 bases). Per the germline V gene, CDR1 is MNHEY and CDR2 is SVGAGI. The CDR3 spans 11 residues. V lost 4 bases and J lost 7, with 7 bases in between.